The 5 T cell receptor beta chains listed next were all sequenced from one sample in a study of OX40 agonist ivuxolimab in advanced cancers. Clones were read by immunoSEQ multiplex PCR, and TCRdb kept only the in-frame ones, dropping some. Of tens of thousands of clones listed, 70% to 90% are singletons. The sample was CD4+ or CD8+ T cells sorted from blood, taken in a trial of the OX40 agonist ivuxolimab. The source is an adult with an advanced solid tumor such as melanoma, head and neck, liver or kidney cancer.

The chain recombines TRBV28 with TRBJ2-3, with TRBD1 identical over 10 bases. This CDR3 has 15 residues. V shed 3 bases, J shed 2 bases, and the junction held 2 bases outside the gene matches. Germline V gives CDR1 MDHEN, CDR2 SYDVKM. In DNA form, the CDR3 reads TGTGCCAGCAGTTTCCGACAGGGGGCCACAGATACGCAGTATTTT. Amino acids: CASSFRQGATDTQYF.

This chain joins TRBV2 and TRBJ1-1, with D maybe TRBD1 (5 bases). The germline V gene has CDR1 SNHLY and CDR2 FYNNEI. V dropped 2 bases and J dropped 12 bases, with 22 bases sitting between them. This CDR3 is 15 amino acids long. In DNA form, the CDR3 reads TGTGCCAGCAGTGAATGGTACAGGAGCAACCCCCTAACTTTCTTT. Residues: CASSEWYRSNPLTFF.

CDR3 DNA: TGTGCCAGCAGCTTAGACAGAAGCTCTGGAAACACCATATATTTT. It encodes CASSLDRSSGNTIYF. The chain is built from TRBV7-2 and TRBJ1-3; no clear D. The CDR3 runs to 15 residues. The ends were cut back, 1 base at V and 0 bases at J, with 7 bases in the middle. From germline, CDR1 is SGHTA and CDR2 FQGNSA.

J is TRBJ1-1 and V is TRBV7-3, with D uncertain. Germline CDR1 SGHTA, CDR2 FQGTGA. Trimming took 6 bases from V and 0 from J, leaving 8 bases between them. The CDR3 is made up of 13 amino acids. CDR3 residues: CASSRYLNTEAFF. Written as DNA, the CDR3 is TGTGCCAGCAGTAGGTACTTGAACACTGAAGCTTTCTTT.

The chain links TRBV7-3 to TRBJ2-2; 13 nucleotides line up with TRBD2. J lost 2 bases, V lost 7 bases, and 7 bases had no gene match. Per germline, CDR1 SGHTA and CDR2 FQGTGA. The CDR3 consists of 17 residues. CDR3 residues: CASTLTSGRPNTGELFF. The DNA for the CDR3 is TGTGCCAGCACCCTGACTAGCGGGAGGCCCAACACCGGGGAGCTGTTTTTT.